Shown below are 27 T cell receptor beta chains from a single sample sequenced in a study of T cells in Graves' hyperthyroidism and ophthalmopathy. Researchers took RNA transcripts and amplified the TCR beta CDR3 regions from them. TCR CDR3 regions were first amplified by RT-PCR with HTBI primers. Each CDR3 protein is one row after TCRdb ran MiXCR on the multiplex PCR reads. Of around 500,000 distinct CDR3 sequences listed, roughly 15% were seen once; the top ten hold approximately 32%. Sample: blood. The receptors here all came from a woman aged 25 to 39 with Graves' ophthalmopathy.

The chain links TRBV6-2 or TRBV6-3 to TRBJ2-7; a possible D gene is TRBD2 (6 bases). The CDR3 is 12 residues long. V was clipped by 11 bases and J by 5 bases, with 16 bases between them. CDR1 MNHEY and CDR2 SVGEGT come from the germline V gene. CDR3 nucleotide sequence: TGTGCCGGGGGGACGACCCGGAACGAGCAGTACTTC. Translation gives CAGGTTRNEQYF.

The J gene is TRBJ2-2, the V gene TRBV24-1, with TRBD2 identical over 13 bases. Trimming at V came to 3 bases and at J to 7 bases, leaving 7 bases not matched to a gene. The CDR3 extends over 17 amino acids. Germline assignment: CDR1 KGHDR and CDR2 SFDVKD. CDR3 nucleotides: TGTGCCACCAGTGATCCACGGACTAGCGGGAGAGGCGGGGAGCTGTTTTTT. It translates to CATSDPRTSGRGGELFF.

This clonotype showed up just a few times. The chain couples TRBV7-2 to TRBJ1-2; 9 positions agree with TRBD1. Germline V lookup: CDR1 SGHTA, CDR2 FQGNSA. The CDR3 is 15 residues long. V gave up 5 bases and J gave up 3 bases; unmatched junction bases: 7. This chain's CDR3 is CASSLTGGLDYGYTF. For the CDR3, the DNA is TGTGCCAGCAGCCTAACAGGGGGCTTGGACTATGGCTACACCTTC.

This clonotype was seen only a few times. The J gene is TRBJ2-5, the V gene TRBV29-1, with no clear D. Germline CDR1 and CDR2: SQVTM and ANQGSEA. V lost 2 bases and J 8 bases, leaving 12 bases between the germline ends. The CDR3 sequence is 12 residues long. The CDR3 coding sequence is TGCAGCGTTGAACGGCTTGGGGATACCCAGTACTTC. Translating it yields CSVERLGDTQYF. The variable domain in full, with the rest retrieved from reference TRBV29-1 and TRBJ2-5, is SAVISQKPSRDICQRGTSLTIQCQVDSQVTMMFWYRQQPGQSLTLIATANQGSEATYESGFVIDKFPISRPNLTFSTLTVSNMSPEDSSIYLCSVERLGDTQYFGPGTRLLVL.

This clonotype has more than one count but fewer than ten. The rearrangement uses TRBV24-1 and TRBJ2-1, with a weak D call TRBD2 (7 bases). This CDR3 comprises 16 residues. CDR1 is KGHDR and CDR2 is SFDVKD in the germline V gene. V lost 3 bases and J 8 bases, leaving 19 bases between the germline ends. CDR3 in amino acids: CATSDPGLGEGDEQFF. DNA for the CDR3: TGTGCCACCAGTGATCCCGGACTAGGAGAGGGGGATGAGCAGTTCTTC.

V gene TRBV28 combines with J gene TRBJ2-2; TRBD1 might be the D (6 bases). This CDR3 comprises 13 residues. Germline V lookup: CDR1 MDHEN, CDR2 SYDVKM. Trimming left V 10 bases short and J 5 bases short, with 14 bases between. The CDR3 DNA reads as TGTGCCACTCAGGGGTCGTCGACCGGGGAGCTGTTTTTT. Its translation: CATQGSSTGELFF.

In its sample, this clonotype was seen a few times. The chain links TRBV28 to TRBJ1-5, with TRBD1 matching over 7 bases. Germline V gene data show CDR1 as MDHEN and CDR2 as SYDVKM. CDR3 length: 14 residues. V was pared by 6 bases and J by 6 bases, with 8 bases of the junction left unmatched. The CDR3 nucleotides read TGTGCCAGCAGCACCGACAGGGTTTTTCAGCCCCAGCATTTT. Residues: CASSTDRVFQPQHF. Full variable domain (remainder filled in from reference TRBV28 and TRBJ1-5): DVKVTQSSRYLVKRTGEKVFLECVQDMDHENMFWYRQDPGLGLRLIYFSYDVKMKEKGDIPEGYSVSREKKERFSLILESASTNQTSMYLCASSTDRVFQPQHFGDGTRLSIL.

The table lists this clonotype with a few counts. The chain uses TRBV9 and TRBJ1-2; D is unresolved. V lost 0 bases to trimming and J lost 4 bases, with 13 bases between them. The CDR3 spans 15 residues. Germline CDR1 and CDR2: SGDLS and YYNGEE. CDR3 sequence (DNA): TGTGCCAGCAGCGTAGATGACACCCCTTCCTATGGCTACACCTTC. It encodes CASSVDDTPSYGYTF.

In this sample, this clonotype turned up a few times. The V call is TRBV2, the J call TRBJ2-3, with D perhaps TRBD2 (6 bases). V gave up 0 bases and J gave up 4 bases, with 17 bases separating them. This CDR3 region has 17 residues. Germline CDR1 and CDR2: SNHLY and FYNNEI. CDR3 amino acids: CASSEALGDFGADTQYF. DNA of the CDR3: TGTGCCAGCAGTGAAGCGCTTGGGGACTTTGGAGCAGATACGCAGTATTTT.

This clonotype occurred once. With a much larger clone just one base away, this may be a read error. The chain's CDR3 is CASSFGRTNEQYF. CDR3 in DNA: TGTGCCAGCAGCTTCGGGAGGACCAATGAGCAGTACTTC. V usage is TRBV7-9 and J usage is TRBJ2-1; 7 nucleotides agree with TRBD2. Judging by the DNA end, TRBJ2-7 fits better; the J call may be wrong. The germline gives CDR1 SEHNR, CDR2 FQNEAQ (reference sequence). The CDR3 totals 13 residues.

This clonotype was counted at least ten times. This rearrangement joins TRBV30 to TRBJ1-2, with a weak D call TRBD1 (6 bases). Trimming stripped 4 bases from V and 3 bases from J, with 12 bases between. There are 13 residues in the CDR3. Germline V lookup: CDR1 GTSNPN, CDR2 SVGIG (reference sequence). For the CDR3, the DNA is TGTGCCTGGAACCGGGACACCGACTATGGCTACACCTTC. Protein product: CAWNRDTDYGYTF.

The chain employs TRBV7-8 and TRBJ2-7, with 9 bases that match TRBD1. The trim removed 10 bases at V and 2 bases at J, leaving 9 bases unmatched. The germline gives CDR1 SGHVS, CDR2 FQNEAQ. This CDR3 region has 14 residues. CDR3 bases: TGTGCCACAGGTTTGGGACAGGGTGCCTACGAGCAGTACTTC. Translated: CATGLGQGAYEQYF. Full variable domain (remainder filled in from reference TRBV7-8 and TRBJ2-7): GAGVSQSPRYKVAKRGQDVALRCDPISGHVSLFWYQQALGQGPEFLTYFQNEAQLDKSGLPSDRFFAERPEGSVSTLKIQRTQQEDSAVYLCATGLGQGAYEQYFGPGTRLTVT.

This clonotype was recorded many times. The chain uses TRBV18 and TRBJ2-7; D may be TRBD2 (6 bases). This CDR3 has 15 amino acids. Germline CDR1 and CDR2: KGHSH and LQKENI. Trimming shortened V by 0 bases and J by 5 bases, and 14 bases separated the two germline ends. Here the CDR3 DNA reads TGTGCCAGCTCACCACCTGTCCGGGGAGGAAACGAGCAGTACTTC. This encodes CASSPPVRGGNEQYF.

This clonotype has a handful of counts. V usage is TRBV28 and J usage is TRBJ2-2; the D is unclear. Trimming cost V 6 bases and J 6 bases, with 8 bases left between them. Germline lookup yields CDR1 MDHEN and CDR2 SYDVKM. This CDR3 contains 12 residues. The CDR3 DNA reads TGTGCCAGCAGGACCACCCCCGGGGAGCTGTTTTTT. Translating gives CASRTTPGELFF.

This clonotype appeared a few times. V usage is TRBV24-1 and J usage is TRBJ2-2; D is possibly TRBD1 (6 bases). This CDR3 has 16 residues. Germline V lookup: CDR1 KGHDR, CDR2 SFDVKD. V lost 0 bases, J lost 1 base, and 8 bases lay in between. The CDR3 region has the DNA TGTGCCACCAGTGATTTGCGGACAGAGAACACCGGGGAGCTGTTTTTT. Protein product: CATSDLRTENTGELFF.

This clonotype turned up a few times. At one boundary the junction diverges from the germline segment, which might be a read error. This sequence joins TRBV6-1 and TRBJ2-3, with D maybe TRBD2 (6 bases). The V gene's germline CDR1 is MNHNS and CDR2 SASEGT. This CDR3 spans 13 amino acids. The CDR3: CASREAGIDTQYF. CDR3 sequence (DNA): TGTGCCAGCAGGGAAGCGGGTATAGATACGCAGTATTTT.

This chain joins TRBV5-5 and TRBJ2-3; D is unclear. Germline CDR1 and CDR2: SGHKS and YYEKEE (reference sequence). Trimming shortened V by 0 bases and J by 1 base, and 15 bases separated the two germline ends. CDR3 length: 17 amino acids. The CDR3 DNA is TGTGCCAGCAGCTTGGATCGCCCTGGCCTGGGCACAGATACGCAGTATTTT. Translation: CASSLDRPGLGTDTQYF.

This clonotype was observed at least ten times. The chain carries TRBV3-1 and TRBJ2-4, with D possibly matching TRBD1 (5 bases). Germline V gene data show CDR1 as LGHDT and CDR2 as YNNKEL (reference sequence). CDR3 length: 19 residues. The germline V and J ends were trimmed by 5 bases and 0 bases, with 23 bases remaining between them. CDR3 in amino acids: CASSLPAGSLLVAKNIQYF. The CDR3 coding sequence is TGTGCCAGCAGCTTGCCTGCAGGGTCCCTTCTAGTAGCCAAAAACATTCAGTACTTC. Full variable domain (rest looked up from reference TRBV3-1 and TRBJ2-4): DTAVSQTPKYLVTQMGNDKSIKCEQNLGHDTMYWYKQDSKKFLKIMFSYNNKELIINETVPNRFSPKSPDKAHLNLHINSLELGDSAVYFCASSLPAGSLLVAKNIQYFGAGTRLSVL.

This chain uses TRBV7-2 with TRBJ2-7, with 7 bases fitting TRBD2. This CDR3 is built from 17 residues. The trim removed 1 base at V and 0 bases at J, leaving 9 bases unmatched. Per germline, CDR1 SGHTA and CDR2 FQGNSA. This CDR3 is CASSLGGGRGTSYEQYF. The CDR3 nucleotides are TGTGCCAGCAGCTTAGGGGGCGGGCGGGGGACCTCCTACGAGCAGTACTTC.

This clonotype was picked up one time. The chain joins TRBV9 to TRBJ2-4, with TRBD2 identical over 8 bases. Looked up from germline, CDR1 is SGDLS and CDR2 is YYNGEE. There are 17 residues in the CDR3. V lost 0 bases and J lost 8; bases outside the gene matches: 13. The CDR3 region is CASSVGAQASGSDIQYF. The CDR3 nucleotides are TGTGCCAGCAGCGTAGGAGCTCAGGCTAGCGGGTCGGACATTCAGTACTTC.

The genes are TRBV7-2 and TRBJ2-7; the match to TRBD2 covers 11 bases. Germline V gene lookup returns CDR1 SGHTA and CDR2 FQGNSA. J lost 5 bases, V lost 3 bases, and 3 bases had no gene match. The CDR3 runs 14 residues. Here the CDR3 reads CASSLMTSGNEQYF. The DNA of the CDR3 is TGTGCCAGCAGCTTGATGACTAGCGGGAACGAGCAGTACTTC.

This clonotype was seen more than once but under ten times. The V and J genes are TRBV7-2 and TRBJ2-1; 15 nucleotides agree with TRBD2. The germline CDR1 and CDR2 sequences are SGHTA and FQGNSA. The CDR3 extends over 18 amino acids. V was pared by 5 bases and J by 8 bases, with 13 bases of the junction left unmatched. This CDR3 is CASSPAGLAGGFYYEQFF. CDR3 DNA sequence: TGTGCCAGCAGCCCGGCGGGACTAGCGGGAGGTTTTTACTATGAGCAGTTCTTC.

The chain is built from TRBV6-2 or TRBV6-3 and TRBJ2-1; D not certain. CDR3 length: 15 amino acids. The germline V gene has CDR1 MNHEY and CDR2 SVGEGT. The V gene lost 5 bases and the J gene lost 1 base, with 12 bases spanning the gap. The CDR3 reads CASSLAETSYNEQFF. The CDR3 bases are TGTGCCAGCAGTCTGGCGGAAACATCCTACAATGAGCAGTTCTTC.

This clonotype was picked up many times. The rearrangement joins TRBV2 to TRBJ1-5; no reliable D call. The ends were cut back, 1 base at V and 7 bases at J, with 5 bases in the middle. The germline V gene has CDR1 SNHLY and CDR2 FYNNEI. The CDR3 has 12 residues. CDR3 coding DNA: TGTGCCAGCAGTGAAGGCCCCCAGCCCCAGCATTTT. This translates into CASSEGPQPQHF.

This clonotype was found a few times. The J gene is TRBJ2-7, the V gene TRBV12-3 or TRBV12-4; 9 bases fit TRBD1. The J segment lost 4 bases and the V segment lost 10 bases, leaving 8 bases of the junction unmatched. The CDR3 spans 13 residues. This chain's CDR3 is CATSRTGEYEQYF. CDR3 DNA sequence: TGTGCCACTTCCCGGACAGGGGAGTACGAGCAGTACTTC.

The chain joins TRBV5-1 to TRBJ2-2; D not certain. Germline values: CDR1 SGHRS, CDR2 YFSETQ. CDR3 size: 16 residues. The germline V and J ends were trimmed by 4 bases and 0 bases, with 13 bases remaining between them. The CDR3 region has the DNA TGCGCCAGCAGCCATACCGGGCTAGCGAACACCGGGGAGCTGTTTTTT. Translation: CASSHTGLANTGELFF. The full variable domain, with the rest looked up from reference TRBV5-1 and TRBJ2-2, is KAGVTQTPRYLIKTRGQQVTLSCSPISGHRSVSWYQQTPGQGLQFLFEYFSETQRNKGNFPGRFSGRQFSNSRSEMNVSTLELGDSALYLCASSHTGLANTGELFFGEGSRLTVL.

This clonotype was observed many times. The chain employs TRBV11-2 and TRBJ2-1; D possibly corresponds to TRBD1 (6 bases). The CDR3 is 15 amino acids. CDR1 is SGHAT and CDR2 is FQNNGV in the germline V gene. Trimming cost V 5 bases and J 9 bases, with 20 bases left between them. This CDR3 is CASSPELGGLAEQFF. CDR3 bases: TGTGCCAGCAGCCCAGAACTAGGGGGTCTCGCTGAGCAGTTCTTC.